The 14 T cell receptor beta chains presented below share a single source sample, sequenced in a study of blood T cell repertoires in COVID-19. Sequencing was performed with immunoSEQ multiplex PCR; in TCRdb, only in-frame clones are kept and a portion is missing. The data hold approximately 150,000 clones, with about 86% observed a single time. The sequenced material came from peripheral blood. Receptor source: a woman aged 55-70 years with acute or convalescent COVID-19.

The chain employs TRBV19 and TRBJ1-3; maybe TRBD1 (6 bases). CDR3 length: 16 amino acids. The germline CDR1 and CDR2 sequences are LNHDA and SQIVND (reference sequence). V lost 3 bases, J lost 2 bases, and 14 bases lay in between. The CDR3 protein is CASSILLGGAGNTIYF. CDR3 bases: TGTGCCAGTAGTATCCTCCTAGGGGGAGCTGGAAACACCATATATTTT.

V usage is TRBV4-1 and J usage is TRBJ1-1; no definite D call. The CDR3 has 13 amino acids. Between the trimmed V and J ends, which lost 0 bases and 1 base, there was a span of 3 bases. Looked up from germline, CDR1 is MGHRA and CDR2 is YSYEKL. CDR3 sequence: CASSQDRNTEAFF. The CDR3 coding sequence is TGCGCCAGCAGCCAAGATCGGAACACTGAAGCTTTCTTT.

The gene calls are TRBV7-9 and TRBJ1-1; TRBD1 matches 8 bases. CDR3 size: 12 residues. Losses at the gene ends were 5 bases for V and 6 bases for J; bases not matched to a gene: 2. The germline CDR1 and CDR2 sequences are SEHNR and FQNEAQ (reference sequence). Here the CDR3 reads CASSQGAAEAFF. CDR3 nucleotides: TGTGCCAGCAGCCAGGGGGCCGCTGAAGCTTTCTTT.

This chain joins TRBV28 and TRBJ2-5, with D perhaps matching TRBD1 (6 bases). The V gene lost 5 bases and the J gene lost 2 bases, with 12 bases spanning the gap. This CDR3 is 14 amino acids long. Germline V gene data show CDR1 as MDHEN and CDR2 as SYDVKM. In DNA, the CDR3 is TGTGCCAGCAGTACCGGACAGCTACAAGAGACCCAGTACTTC. Its translation is CASSTGQLQETQYF.

The rearrangement links TRBV7-2 to TRBJ2-4; a weak D match, TRBD1 (6 bases). Germline lookup yields CDR1 SGHTA and CDR2 FQGNSA. The CDR3 is 17 residues long. Trimming pared 5 bases from V and 0 bases from J, leaving 17 bases between. This CDR3 is CASSTPKGHLAKNIQYF. The CDR3 coding sequence is TGTGCCAGCAGCACACCAAAGGGACACCTAGCCAAAAACATTCAGTACTTC. The variable domain in full, completed from reference TRBV7-2 and TRBJ2-4, reads GAGVSQSPSNKVTEKGKDVELRCDPISGHTALYWYRQSLGQGLEFLIYFQGNSAPDKSGLPSDRFSAERTGGSVSTLTIQRTQQEDSAVYLCASSTPKGHLAKNIQYFGAGTRLSVL.

The gene calls are TRBV5-1 and TRBJ1-3; 8 bases are shared with TRBD1. With 4 bases clipped from V and 1 base from J, the junction kept 4 bases outside the gene matches. This CDR3 comprises 15 residues. CDR1 and CDR2 from the germline V gene are SGHRS and YFSETQ. The chain's CDR3 is CASSVGQESGNTIYF. CDR3 DNA: TGCGCCAGCAGCGTGGGACAGGAGTCTGGAAACACCATATATTTT.

This sequence joins TRBV10-3 and TRBJ1-2; D remains ambiguous. V lost 6 bases and J lost 1, with 15 bases in between. Germline-derived CDR1 and CDR2 are ENHRY and SYGVKD. The CDR3 totals 15 residues. In DNA, the CDR3 is TGTGCCATCAGAACCACCCTACAGAGTAACTATGGCTACACCTTC. This gives the protein CAIRTTLQSNYGYTF.

Concerning this clone itself: Other DNA sequences within the sample encode an identical CDR3. V is TRBV9 and J is TRBJ2-1, with TRBD1 matching over 7 bases. Germline CDR1 is SGDLS and CDR2 is YYNGEE. Trimming removed 0 bases from V and 3 bases from J; junction bases left unmatched: 3. The CDR3 extends over 15 amino acids. The CDR3 loop reads CASSVGSGGYNEQFF. The DNA of the CDR3 is TGTGCCAGCAGCGTAGGTTCAGGGGGCTACAATGAGCAGTTCTTC.

This clone is labeled medium-sized. One end of the junction fails to match germline, which may point to a read error. The V and J genes are TRBV7-7 and TRBJ2-1; perhaps TRBD1 as D (6 bases). This CDR3 has 15 residues. CDR1 and CDR2 from the germline V gene are SSHAT and FNYEAQ (reference sequence). The CDR3 here is CASSLTYREDNEQFF. Written as DNA, the CDR3 is TGTGCTAGCAGCTTAACCTACAGGGAAGACAATGAGCAGTTCTTC.

V usage is TRBV5-1 and J usage is TRBJ2-1, with 12 positions matching TRBD2. Germline V gene data show CDR1 as SGHRS and CDR2 as YFSETQ. The J segment lost 4 bases and the V segment lost 1 base, leaving 3 bases of the junction unmatched. The CDR3 runs 16 residues. DNA of the CDR3: TGCGCCAGCAGCTTGACAGGACTAGCGGGGTACAATGAGCAGTTCTTC. Its protein product is CASSLTGLAGYNEQFF.

J is TRBJ2-5 and V is TRBV5-1; 9 bases line up with TRBD2. Losses at the gene ends were 0 bases for V and 2 bases for J; bases not matched to a gene: 5. CDR3 length: 16 amino acids. Germline loops: CDR1 SGHRS, CDR2 YFSETQ. The CDR3 protein is CASSLGLAGPQETQYF. The CDR3 bases are TGCGCCAGCAGCTTGGGGCTAGCGGGGCCACAAGAGACCCAGTACTTC.

The rearrangement uses TRBV18 and TRBJ1-4; no clear D gene. Germline CDR1 KGHSH, CDR2 LQKENI. V lost 5 bases and J 0 bases, leaving 19 bases between the germline ends. CDR3 length equals 18 residues. For the CDR3, the DNA is TGTGCCAGCTCATCAAGCCTACCCGCCCCTGCAACTAATGAAAAACTGTTTTTT. This translates into CASSSSLPAPATNEKLFF.

This clone was seen more than once but under ten times. The chain employs TRBV5-1 and TRBJ1-6; D remains unclear. The V gene lost 4 bases and the J gene lost 9 bases, with 8 bases spanning the gap. The CDR3 consists of 12 residues. Germline V lookup: CDR1 SGHRS, CDR2 YFSETQ. The CDR3 DNA follows: TGCGCCAGCAGCCCTAGTGGTTCACCCCTCCACTTT. This codes for CASSPSGSPLHF.

V usage is TRBV10-3 and J usage is TRBJ1-5; D is unresolved. The V end lost 2 bases, the J end lost 0 bases, and 5 bases lay between the germline ends. This CDR3 contains 14 residues. CDR1 is ENHRY, CDR2 SYGVKD, per germline. The CDR3 loop is CAISETDSNQPQHF. DNA of the CDR3: TGTGCCATCAGTGAGACAGATAGCAATCAGCCCCAGCATTTT.